Sequencing of this T cell receptor (beta chain) was carried out in a study of T cell responses to AZD1222 COVID-19 vaccine. Study conclusions and caveats: Spike was spanned by vaccine-associated CD4 TCRs, which were dominant at 160-218 and 743-854. Most donors were white British and more were female, and clonal diversity was possibly underestimated. After two AZD1222 doses, spike-specific TCR breadth and depth rose versus day 0.

Germline trimming cut 4 bases from V and 1 base from J; bases unmatched to any gene: 4. CDR1 is SGHAT, CDR2 FQNNGV, per germline. The CDR3 is made up of 15 amino acids. TCRdb's copy holds only in-frame clones and misses some; the assay was immunoSEQ multiplex PCR. The sample records approximately 130,000 clones, 80% to 95% being singletons. With respect to this clone: Antigen specificity is unknown.

Sequencing used peripheral blood, obtained 28 days after the second AZD1222 dose. This TCR derives from an adult who received the AZD1222 COVID-19 vaccine. This chain joins TRBV11-2 and TRBJ2-7; 10 positions agree with TRBD2. The CDR3 DNA reads as TGTGCCAGCAGCTCAGCGGGAGGGAGATCCTACGAGCAGTACTTC. Its translation: CASSSAGGRSYEQYF. The variable domain in full, completed from reference TRBV11-2 and TRBJ2-7, reads EAGVAQSPRYKIIEKRQSVAFWCNPISGHATLYWYQQILGQGPKLLIQFQNNGVVDDSQLPKDRFSAERLKGVDSTLKIQPAKLEDSAVYLCASSSAGGRSYEQYFGPGTRLTVT.